The clone carrying this TCR beta chain was seen many times. This record belongs to a study of regulatory T cells in long-lasting Graves disease. Building the TCR beta libraries relied on iRepertoire HTBI primers, and CDR3 regions underwent Arm-PCR. Original data processing: Identification across samples found 62 TRBV and 15 or so TRBJ segments. TCRdb recomputed calls from the multiplex PCR reads with MiXCR, one row per CDR3 protein. In this record, the V and J calls reflect TCRdb's handling and not the investigators' own analysis. The table records about 240,000 distinct CDR3 sequences, around 21% of them present only once. The CDR3 is made up of 19 amino acids. CDR1 and CDR2 from the germline V gene are DFQATT and SNEGSKA (reference sequence). Unmatched junction bases numbered 20, after V lost 1 base and J lost 7 bases. Noted time point: newly diagnosed GD, antithyroid drugs for less than 3 months. The TCR library was made from RNA that had been extracted from PBMCs in TRIzol.

The V and J genes are TRBV20-1 and TRBJ2-1; 9 bases are a match to TRBD2. The sequence was collected from a female donor with Graves disease. The material sequenced was peripheral blood mononuclear cells (PBMCs), taken at new diagnosis, from a patient treated with antithyroid drugs. CDR3 sequence (DNA): TGCAGTGCTAGAGGCGTGGGCGGGGGGGCTTCATGGGTATGGAATGAGCAGTTCTTC. Protein: CSARGVGGGASWVWNEQFF.